Included here is one T cell receptor beta chain sequence, with context. The target of this receptor is not known. No base qualities exist here, and no much larger clone lies one base off it. This specimen belongs to a study of blood T cell repertoires in COVID-19 (dated by TCRdb to 2020 to 2021). Regarding the study in general: The collaborator samples originated in the United States, Italy and Spain and spanned the acute and convalescent phases of COVID-19. The material from the prospective study consisted of cDNA or gDNA derived from T cells, B-cell-depleted T cells, or PBMCs. Deeply sampled blood TCRbeta repertoires from subjects exposed to, actively infected with, or recovered from COVID-19 were included in the dataset. The repertoires were released in a freely available public database meant as a resource for research on the immune response to SARS-CoV-2. Samples were obtained from the ongoing ImmuneRACE study (first 160 participants) and from over a thousand subjects provided by 6 global collaborators. A de-identified subject ID, COVID-19 status, age in years and sex were almost always included in the sample metadata. HLA class I and class II types, where available, came from metadata supplied by the sample provider rather than from assay-based typing.

Each collaborating institution followed its own protocols to collect whole blood in K2EDTA tubes. For TCRbeta analysis, collaborators shipped samples in one of three forms: frozen whole blood, isolated PBMCs, or DNA extracted from either of those sample types. The immunoSEQ Assay, a bias-controlled multiplex PCR, was used to amplify TCRbeta CDR3 regions from genomic DNA. The authors' pipeline ran thus. The number of nucleated cells in each sample was estimated by amplification of reference gene primers within the assay. To quantify the absolute abundance of each unique TCRbeta CDR3 rearrangement, sequence reads were collapsed and filtered. For each sample, productive Simpson clonality was calculated by taking the square root of Simpson's diversity index across productive rearrangements. The source is immuneACCESS, and TCRdb retained only in-frame sequences with V and J called. Part of the clones is not carried over; for the studies checked, unresolved V genes explain less than half of this, and the remainder is unexplained. V and J calls and clone size follow that table, whereas D and trimming were derived from the DNA. In all, the sample holds tens of thousands of clones, and about 80% of those were seen once. The top ten hold less than 30% of the sample.

Trimming takes 5 bases from V and 8 bases from J, and the germline ends sit 15 bases apart. The CDR3 has 14 amino acids, counting the end cysteine and phenylalanine. Only the CDR3 part of the read is kept: 42 bases, read in frame from the first base. CDR1 MNHGY and CDR2 SVAAGI are derived from the germline V gene. Broad study findings and their caveats: The amount of clinical and demographic metadata varied by source and participant and was provided uncurated.

The sequenced material came from peripheral blood. The rearrangement combines TRBV6-9 with TRBJ1-4; TRBD1 could be the D gene, as 6 bases match. The clonotype originates from a man in his 60s with active or convalescent COVID-19. The CDR3 protein is CASSAVRGYEKLFF. The nucleotide sequence is given as TGTGCCAGCAGTGCCGTGAGGGGGTACGAAAAACTGTTTTTT.